The 8 T cell receptor beta chains in this list originate from one sample, sequenced in a study of cytomegalovirus exposure and HLA in healthy donors. The study ran its PCR with 60 Vbeta and 13 Jbeta primers. Sequencing was performed with immunoSEQ multiplex PCR; in TCRdb, only in-frame clones are kept and a portion is missing. The sample includes 85,000 to 100,000 clones, about 80% of them seen just once. Sample: PBMCs. Source of these receptors: a male donor in good health and CMV-seropositive.

This chain joins TRBV19 and TRBJ2-5; 14 bases are shared with TRBD2. Losses at the gene ends were 4 bases for V and 1 base for J; bases not matched to a gene: 2. The CDR3 contains 16 residues. Germline-derived CDR1 and CDR2 are LNHDA and SQIVND (reference sequence). The CDR3 reads CASSSGLAGGQETQYF. Written as DNA, the CDR3 is TGTGCCAGTAGTAGCGGACTAGCGGGGGGCCAAGAGACCCAGTACTTC.

Here the CDR3 DNA reads TGTGCGGGAGGGAGACAGGACACCGGGGAGCTGTTTTTT. Amino acid sequence: CAGGRQDTGELFF. V is TRBV28 and J is TRBJ2-2, with D tentatively TRBD2 (7 bases). The CDR3 is 13 amino acids. Germline CDR1 reads MDHEN; CDR2 reads SYDVKM.

The chain recombines TRBV27 with TRBJ1-5; unclear D gene. Deletions cut 4 bases from V and 7 bases from J, with 8 bases between. CDR1 and CDR2 from the germline V gene are MNHEY and SMNVEV (reference sequence). The CDR3 contains 12 residues. The CDR3 DNA sequence: TGTGCCAGCAGTTACCTGGGCCAGCCCCAGCATTTT. Protein product: CASSYLGQPQHF.

CDR3 DNA sequence: TGTGCCAGCAGTTCCCGGACAGAATTAAACACCATATATTTT. It codes for CASSSRTELNTIYF. The chain carries TRBV6-5 and TRBJ1-3; tentatively, D is TRBD1 (6 bases). This CDR3 region has 14 residues. V was trimmed by 4 bases and J by 6 bases, leaving 13 bases between them. Germline loops: CDR1 MNHEY, CDR2 SVGAGI.

This chain uses TRBV25-1 with TRBJ2-2; D unresolved. This CDR3 comprises 13 residues. Germline CDR1 is MGHDK and CDR2 is SYGVNS. V was cut by 1 base and J by 6 bases, with 6 bases left in between. Here the CDR3 reads CASSEFIAGELFF. The DNA of the CDR3 is TGTGCCAGCAGTGAATTCATAGCCGGGGAGCTGTTTTTT.

This clone was observed a few times. This chain uses TRBV6-5 with TRBJ1-1, with D maybe TRBD1 (5 bases). The germline V gene has CDR1 MNHEY and CDR2 SVGAGI. The CDR3 runs to 13 residues. Trimming removed 5 bases at V and 0 bases at J, with 7 bases between. Here the CDR3 reads CASSVQVNTEAFF. In DNA form, the CDR3 reads TGTGCCAGCAGTGTACAGGTGAACACTGAAGCTTTCTTT.

The rearrangement uses TRBV7-2 and TRBJ2-2, with D unresolved. Germline CDR1 reads SGHTA; CDR2 reads FQGNSA. Trimming took 1 base from V and 5 from J, leaving 8 bases between them. There are 14 residues in the CDR3. Written as DNA, the CDR3 is TGTGCCAGCAGCTTAGGGTTTACAACCGGGGAGCTGTTTTTT. It specifies CASSLGFTTGELFF.

Turning to this clone: Other DNA variants within this sample encode the same CDR3. V gene TRBV27 combines with J gene TRBJ1-1; tentatively, D is TRBD1 (5 bases). The CDR3 sequence is 15 residues long. With 3 bases removed from V and 5 bases from J, the gap between germline ends came to 16 bases. The germline gives CDR1 MNHEY, CDR2 SMNVEV (reference sequence). The CDR3 DNA reads TGTGCCAGCAGTTTGGGGCAGGGAGGGAGGACTGAAGCTTTCTTT. Translating gives CASSLGQGGRTEAFF.